This TCR beta chain derives from a study of blood T cell repertoires in COVID-19. Study summary: In each case, the material was cDNA or gDNA derived from T cells, B-cell-depleted T cells, or PBMCs.

Original processing methods: From reference gene primer amplification, estimates of nucleated cell counts were derived. Method: immunoSEQ multiplex PCR; TCRdb's copy keeps in-frame clones and lacks some. D and trimming were read from the DNA, whereas the V and J calls and clone size are those reported in that table. The table records 200,000 to 300,000 clones, about 90% of them present only once. Germline CDR1 SGHTA, CDR2 FQGNSA. Germline trimming cut 0 bases from V and 4 bases from J; bases unmatched to any gene: 6. The length of the CDR3 is 16 residues. The clonotype comes from a woman aged 45-60 years with acute or convalescent COVID-19. The sample consisted of peripheral blood. The chain couples TRBV7-2 to TRBJ1-5; 7 nucleotides match TRBD1. CDR3 sequence (DNA): TGTGCCAGCAGCTTAGCTCCGGGACAGATAAATCAGCCCCAGCATTTT. Amino acids: CASSLAPGQINQPQHF.